The present T cell receptor beta chain was sequenced within a study of PD-L1 blockade in urothelial cancer (dated by TCRdb to 2016 to 2017). At the level of the whole study: Therapy was started in the mid-2010s for all patients, and atezolizumab 1,200 mg was administered intravenously every 3 weeks. About 85% of the 29 patients were males with bladder-origin urothelial cancer, and 18 of 29 reported a prior smoking history. An ECOG performance status of 0 or 1 was recorded for the patients, and 0 to 3 prior chemotherapy regimens had been received by the patients. Blood samples were analyzed at 3 weeks after treatment start (second dose) and at 6 weeks after treatment start. A median of approximately 140,000 T cells and 80,000 or so unique TCRs was obtained from blood samples, and a median clonality of approximately 0.08 was observed. The study, an exploratory multi-omic analysis, examined somatic, immune and clinical correlates of response to PD-L1 blockade with atezolizumab in urothelial cancer. Pretreatment tumor samples, along with matched peripheral blood serially collected before and after atezolizumab treatment, were subjected to TCR sequencing. Durable clinical benefit was defined as progression-free survival longer than 6 months, and TCR features were also tested against progression-free and overall survival. Whole exome sequencing and RNA sequencing of pretreatment tumors were performed alongside TCR sequencing in the same patients. Durable clinical benefit was achieved by nine patients but not by the remaining 20. Pretreatment blood TCR-seq was available for twenty-nine patients, at least one posttreatment blood collection was obtained for about 24 patients, and tumor TCR-seq was available for about 24 patients. Study-level results and caveats: At 3 weeks after the start of treatment, tumor-associated TCR clones in peripheral blood had expanded more in patients with durable benefit (n ≈ 24, p = 0.022). A pretreatment peripheral blood TCR clonality below the median was linked to improved progression-free and overall survival. Because of the small sample size (n of about 29) and the many exploratory analyses performed, the results are intended to be regarded as hypothesis-generating.

Synthetic TCR analog templates were spiked into each PCR to estimate absolute template abundance from read counts. The immunoSEQ assay used bias-controlled V and J gene primers to amplify TCRbeta CDR3 regions from genomic DNA. Sequencing of rearranged TCRbeta segments was performed at approximately 20X coverage. The authors' pipeline ran thus. Clustering was used to correct sequencing errors, and CDR3s were annotated against IMGT so that V, D and J genes could be assigned. Only productive TCRbeta rearrangements were used in downstream analyses, excluding out-of-frame or stop-codon sequences. Clonality was computed as one minus Shannon entropy normalized by the log of the number of unique productive sequences. Fisher's exact test with Benjamini-Hochberg correction, using a cutoff of adjusted p below 0.01, was how clones that differed between time points or between blood and tumor were identified. Entries here come from immuneACCESS through TCRdb and include only in-frame sequences with V and J called. Some clones fail to appear in such tables; in the studies checked, an unresolved V gene covers under half of the shortfall, and the cause of the remainder is unknown. The V and J calls and clone size come from that table; D and trimming were worked out from the DNA. The sample table lists 70,000 to 95,000 clones, 84% of them with a count of one. In total, the top ten clones hold about 2.1% of the sample.

Details on this clone: The antigen it recognizes is unknown. No much larger clone exists at a distance of one base, and base qualities are not known.

Per the germline V gene, SGHTA is the CDR1 and FQGNSA is the CDR2. V is pruned by 5 bases and J by 1 base, leaving 6 bases of the junction without a gene match. The CDR3 contains 15 residues, cysteine and phenylalanine counted. The read is trimmed to its CDR3 DNA, 45 bases read in frame from base 1. The time point label of this sample denotes: pretreatment peripheral blood. The cohort comprised 25 to 35 patients with locally advanced or metastatic urothelial carcinoma treated at Memorial Sloan Kettering on a trial protocol. Peripheral blood mononuclear cells were collected pretreatment and during treatment, with between 1 and 8 total time points per patient. The Qiagen DNeasy Blood extraction kit was used to purify genomic DNA from total PBMCs and tumor samples. PBMCs were collected pretreatment and during treatment, and were isolated and stored as previously described.

The V and J genes are TRBV7-2 and TRBJ2-3, with 7 bases aligning to TRBD1. This sequence originates from a man aged 55-75 years with urothelial cancer. Here the sequenced sample was PBMCs, taken around atezolizumab (anti-PD-L1) treatment. CDR3 protein: CASSPQGQGTDTQYF. The DNA sequence reads TGTGCCAGCAGCCCCCAAGGACAGGGCACAGATACGCAGTATTTT.